This TCR beta chain stems from a study of CD8 T cells in ankylosing spondylitis. The study, taken as a whole, reports: Disease-associated clonotypes exhibited CD8+ identity and were relatively infrequent in peripheral blood. Disease-associated clones were reportedly significantly overrepresented in matched ankylosing spondylitis synovial fluid. Ankylosing spondylitis blood seemed to carry a telltale TCR beta motif made of several highly homologous variants.

Libraries for TCR beta were made by quantitative 5'-RACE with molecular barcodes. TCRdb fed the 5' RACE reads into MiXCR, producing one record per CDR3 protein. The sample has about 200,000 distinct CDR3 sequences, more than 10% seen once; the top ten hold more than 15%. This clonotype was observed a few times. What it binds is unknown. The sample taken for sequencing was blood, either unsorted or a sorted T cell fraction (not recorded which). The TCR comes from a male donor with ankylosing spondylitis or in good health (not recorded which).

CDR3 in DNA: TGTGCCAGCAGTTCCGGAAGGACGGCACCCTACGAGCAGTACTTC. It is translated as CASSSGRTAPYEQYF. This chain uses TRBV7-9 with TRBJ2-7; D is unclear. V lost 6 bases, J lost 2 bases, and 17 bases lay in between. The germline V gene encodes CDR1 SEHNR and CDR2 FQNEAQ (reference sequence). This CDR3 contains 15 residues.